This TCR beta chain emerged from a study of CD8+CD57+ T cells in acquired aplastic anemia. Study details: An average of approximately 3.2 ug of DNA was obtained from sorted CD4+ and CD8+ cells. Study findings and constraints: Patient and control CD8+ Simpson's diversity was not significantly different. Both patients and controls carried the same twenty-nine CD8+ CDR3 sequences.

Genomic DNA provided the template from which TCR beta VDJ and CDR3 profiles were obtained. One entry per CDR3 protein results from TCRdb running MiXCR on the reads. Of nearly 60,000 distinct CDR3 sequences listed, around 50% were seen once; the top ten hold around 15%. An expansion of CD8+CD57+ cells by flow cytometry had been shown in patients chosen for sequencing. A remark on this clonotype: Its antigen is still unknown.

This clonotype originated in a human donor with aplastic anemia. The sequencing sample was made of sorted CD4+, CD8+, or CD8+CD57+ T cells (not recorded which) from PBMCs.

The CDR3 coding sequence is TGTGCCAGCAGCCCTGTGCTGGGGATCACTGAAGCTTTCTTT. Its protein product is CASSPVLGITEAFF. The genes are TRBV7-6 and TRBJ1-1; D unresolved. Germline V gene lookup returns CDR1 SGHVS and CDR2 FNYEAQ. Trimming removed 5 bases from V and 4 bases from J, with 14 bases in between. The CDR3 length is 14 residues.